This T cell receptor (beta chain) stems from a study of identical twins (dated by TCRdb to about 2016). Concerning the study at large: The study deep-sequenced TCR alpha and beta repertoires from monozygotic twins, unrelated adults of various ages and cord blood to test whether fetal clonotypes persist. Replicate twin experiments were performed at different times using different library preparation protocols to rule out contamination. On the study overall, not on this receptor specifically: Compared with coincidental sharing between unrelated individuals, an excess of low generation-probability sequences was observed among out-of-frame TCR alpha sequences shared between twins. Because the same donors could not be followed over many years, conclusions were based on cross-sectional statistical analysis. In monozygotic twins, out-of-frame TCR alpha sharing was systematically underestimated by recombination models, although the models agreed with sharing between unrelated individuals. Zero-insertion analyses could be partly confounded by invariant T cells such as MAIT and iNKT, although diverse VJ usage argued against such confounding for most clonotypes. Fewer insertions were carried by abundant cord blood beta clonotypes, a similar but weaker trend appeared in young adult naive repertoires, and no such trend appeared in memory repertoires. In beta out-of-frame sequences, excess twin sharing was weaker, because having fewer shared sequences lowered the signal-to-noise ratio.

Libraries were prepared through 5' RACE. The sequencing machine was an Illumina HiSeq 2000. Template switching introduced a universal primer binding site; the final cDNA contained a unique molecular identifier, enabling accurate counting of TCR cDNA molecules. Specific primers in the conserved constant-segment region were used to synthesize first-strand cDNA for the TCR alpha and beta chains. Each cDNA library was double barcoded, with a SMART-Mk sample barcode plus Illumina barcodes, to control for contamination. TruSeq adapter sequences and Illumina sample barcodes were added in two successive PCR steps. The Illumina HiSeq platform was used with custom primers to sequence TCR alpha and beta cDNA libraries. The paper's processing steps were these. MiGEC processed the raw reads to extract unique molecular identifiers, while MiXCR was used to determine the CDR3 positions. For each individual, recombination models were inferred using an EM algorithm with the repgenHMM and IGoR tools. Shared clonotypes were analyzed with the tcR package in R, and sharing was normalized by the product of cloneset sizes. To study raw recombination free of thymic and clonal selection effects, out-of-frame nonproductive sequences were analyzed. Starting from the raw public reads, TCRdb applied fastp trimming at Q25, assembled clones with MiXCR and retained in-frame beta chains. Each record represents a unique CDR3 protein, reported with the most common genes and DNA among its rows. These V and J calls originate from TCRdb's pipeline instead of the authors' own analysis. Within this sample are about 530,000 distinct CDR3 sequences, with 15% of them counted one time only. The ten largest clones represent around 0.4% of the sample.

Every donor was a healthy Caucasian. Three pairs of female monozygotic twins, all aged roughly 18 to 29 years, were included in the twin cohort. Positive isolation kits from Invitrogen were used to isolate CD4+ and CD8+ T cell populations. The junction shows trimming of 4 bases on V and 5 bases on J, plus 10 bases between the germline ends. The CDR1 and CDR2 encoded by the germline V gene are KGHDR and SFDVKD. From its cysteine to its phenylalanine, the CDR3 spans 13 amino acids. The kept DNA is CDR3 alone, 39 bases in frame from the first base. This clonotype was picked up a small number of times. Its antigen is not yet known. Per-base quality was not reported, and no clone a single base away is much larger than it. These same data were also listed under a study on yellow fever vaccine responses in identical twins. From the second report: The T cell response to vaccination in identical twins was reported by the authors to appear partly convergent and partly personalized. The study precisely tracked vaccine-responding T cell clones in identical twins.

The rearrangement combines TRBV24-1 with TRBJ1-2; a weak D assignment points to TRBD1 (5 bases agree). Sequenced: CD4+ T cells sorted from blood. The receptor's source is a woman aged 18-29 years in good health. The nucleotide sequence is TGTGCCACCAGTGAGGCAGGGAGGTATGGCTACACCTTC. The encoded protein is CATSEAGRYGYTF.